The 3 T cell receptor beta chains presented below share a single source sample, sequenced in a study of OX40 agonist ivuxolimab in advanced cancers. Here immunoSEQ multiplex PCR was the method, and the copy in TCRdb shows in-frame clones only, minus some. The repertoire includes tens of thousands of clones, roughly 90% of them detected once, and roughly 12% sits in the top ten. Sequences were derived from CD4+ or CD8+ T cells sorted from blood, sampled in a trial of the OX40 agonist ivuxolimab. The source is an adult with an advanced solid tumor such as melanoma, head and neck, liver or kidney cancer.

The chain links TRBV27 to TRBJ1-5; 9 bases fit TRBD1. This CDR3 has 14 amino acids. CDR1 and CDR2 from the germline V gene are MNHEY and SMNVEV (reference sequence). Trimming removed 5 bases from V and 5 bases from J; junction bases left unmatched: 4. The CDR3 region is CASSPGQGYQPQHF. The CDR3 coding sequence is TGTGCCAGCAGTCCAGGACAGGGGTATCAGCCCCAGCATTTT.

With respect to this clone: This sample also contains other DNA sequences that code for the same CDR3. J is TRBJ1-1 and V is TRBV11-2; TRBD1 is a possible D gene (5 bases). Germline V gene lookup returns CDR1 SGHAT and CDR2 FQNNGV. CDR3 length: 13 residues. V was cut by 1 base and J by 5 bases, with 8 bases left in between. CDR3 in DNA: TGTGCCAGCAGCTTAGGCTGGGGGACTGAAGCTTTCTTT. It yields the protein CASSLGWGTEAFF.

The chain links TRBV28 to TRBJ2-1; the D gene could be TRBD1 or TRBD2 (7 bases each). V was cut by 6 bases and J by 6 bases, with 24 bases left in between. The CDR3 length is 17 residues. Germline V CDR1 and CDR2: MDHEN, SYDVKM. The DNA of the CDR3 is TGTGCCAGCAGGCTGAACCCCGAGGGGGCTAGCGGCAATGAGCAGTTCTTC. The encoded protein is CASRLNPEGASGNEQFF.